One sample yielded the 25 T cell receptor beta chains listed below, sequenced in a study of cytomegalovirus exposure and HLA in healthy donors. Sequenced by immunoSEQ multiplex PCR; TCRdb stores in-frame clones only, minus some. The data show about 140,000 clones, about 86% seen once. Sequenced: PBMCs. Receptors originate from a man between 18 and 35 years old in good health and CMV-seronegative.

As DNA, the CDR3 is TGTGCCAGCAGCTTAGCGGGGGCTGGTGAAAAACTGTTTTTT. Its translation: CASSLAGAGEKLFF. V gene TRBV7-9 combines with J gene TRBJ1-4, with D possibly being TRBD1 (6 bases). Trimming removed 0 bases from V and 7 bases from J, with 9 bases in between. The CDR3 totals 14 residues. The germline gives CDR1 SEHNR, CDR2 FQNEAQ (reference sequence).

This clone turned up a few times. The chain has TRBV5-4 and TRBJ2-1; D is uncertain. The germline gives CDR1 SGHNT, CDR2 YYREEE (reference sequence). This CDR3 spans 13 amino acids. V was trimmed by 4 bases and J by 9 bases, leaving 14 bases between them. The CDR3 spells CASSQEPTGEQFF. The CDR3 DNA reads TGTGCCAGCAGCCAAGAGCCTACCGGTGAGCAGTTCTTC.

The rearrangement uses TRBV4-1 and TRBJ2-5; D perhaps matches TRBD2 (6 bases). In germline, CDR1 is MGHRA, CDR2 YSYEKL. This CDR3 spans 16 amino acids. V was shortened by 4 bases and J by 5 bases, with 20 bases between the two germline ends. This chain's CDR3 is CASSRTTGTARETQYF. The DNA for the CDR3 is TGCGCCAGCAGCCGAACTACCGGGACTGCCAGGGAGACCCAGTACTTC.

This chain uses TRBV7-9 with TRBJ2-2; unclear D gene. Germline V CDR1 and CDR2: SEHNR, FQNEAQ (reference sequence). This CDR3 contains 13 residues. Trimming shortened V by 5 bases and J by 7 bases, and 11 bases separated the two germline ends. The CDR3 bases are TGTGCCAGCAGCCACCGCACCGGCGGGGAGCTGTTTTTT. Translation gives CASSHRTGGELFF.

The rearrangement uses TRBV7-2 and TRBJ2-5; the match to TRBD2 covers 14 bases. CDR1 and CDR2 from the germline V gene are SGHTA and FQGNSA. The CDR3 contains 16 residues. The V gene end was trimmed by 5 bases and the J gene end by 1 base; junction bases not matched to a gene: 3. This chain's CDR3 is CASSRTSGRLQETQYF. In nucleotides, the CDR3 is TGTGCCAGCAGCAGGACTAGCGGGAGGCTCCAAGAGACCCAGTACTTC.

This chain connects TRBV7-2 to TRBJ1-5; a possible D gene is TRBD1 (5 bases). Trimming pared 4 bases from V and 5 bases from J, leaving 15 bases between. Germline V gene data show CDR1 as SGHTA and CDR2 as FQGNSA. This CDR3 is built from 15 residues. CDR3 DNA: TGTGCCAGCAGCTACTCTTGGGGGGGTTATCAGCCCCAGCATTTT. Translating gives CASSYSWGGYQPQHF.

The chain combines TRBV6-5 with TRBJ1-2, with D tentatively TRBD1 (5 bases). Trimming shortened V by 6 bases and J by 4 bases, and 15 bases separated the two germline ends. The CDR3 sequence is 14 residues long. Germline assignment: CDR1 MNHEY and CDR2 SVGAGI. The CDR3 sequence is CASSPDDSLYGYTF. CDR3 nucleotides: TGTGCCAGCAGCCCAGACGACAGCCTCTATGGCTACACCTTC.

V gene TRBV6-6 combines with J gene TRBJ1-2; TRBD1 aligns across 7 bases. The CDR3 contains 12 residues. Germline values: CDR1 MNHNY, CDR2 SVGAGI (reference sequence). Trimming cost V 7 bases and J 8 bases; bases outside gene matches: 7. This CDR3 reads CASTLRGQGYTF. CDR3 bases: TGTGCCAGCACTTTAAGGGGACAGGGCTACACCTTC.

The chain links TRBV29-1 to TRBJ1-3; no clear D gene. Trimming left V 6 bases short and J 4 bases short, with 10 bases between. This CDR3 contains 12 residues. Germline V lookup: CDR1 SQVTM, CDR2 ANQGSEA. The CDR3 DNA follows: TGCAGCGTCAGCCAGGTGGGAAACACCATATATTTT. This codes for CSVSQVGNTIYF.

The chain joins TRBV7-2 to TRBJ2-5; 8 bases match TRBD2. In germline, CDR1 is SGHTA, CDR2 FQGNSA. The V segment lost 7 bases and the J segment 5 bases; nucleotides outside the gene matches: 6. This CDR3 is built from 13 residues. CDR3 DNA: TGTGCCAGCACCAATCGGGGGGGGGAGACCCAGTACTTC. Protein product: CASTNRGGETQYF.

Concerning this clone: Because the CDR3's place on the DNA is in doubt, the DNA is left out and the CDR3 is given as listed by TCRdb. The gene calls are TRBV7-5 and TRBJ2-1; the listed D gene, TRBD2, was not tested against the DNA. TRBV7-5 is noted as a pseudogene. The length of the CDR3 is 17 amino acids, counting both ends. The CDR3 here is CARSLVGGGSSYNEQFF.

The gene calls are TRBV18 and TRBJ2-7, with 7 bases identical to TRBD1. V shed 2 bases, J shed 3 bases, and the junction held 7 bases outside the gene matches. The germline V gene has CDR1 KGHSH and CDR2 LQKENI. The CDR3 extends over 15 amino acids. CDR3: CASSPMEGTVYEQYF. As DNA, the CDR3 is TGTGCCAGCTCACCAATGGAAGGGACAGTCTACGAGCAGTACTTC.

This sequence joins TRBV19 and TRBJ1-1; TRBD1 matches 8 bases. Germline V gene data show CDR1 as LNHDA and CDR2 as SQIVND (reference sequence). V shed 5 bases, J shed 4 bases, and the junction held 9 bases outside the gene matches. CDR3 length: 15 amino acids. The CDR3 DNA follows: TGTGCCAGTAGTTGGTCAGGGGGCGCGGGCACTGAAGCTTTCTTT. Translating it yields CASSWSGGAGTEAFF.

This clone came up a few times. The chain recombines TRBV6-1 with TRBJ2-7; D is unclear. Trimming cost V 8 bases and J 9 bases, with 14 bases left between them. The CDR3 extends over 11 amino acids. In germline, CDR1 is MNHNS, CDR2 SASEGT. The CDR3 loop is CASGLSLRQYF. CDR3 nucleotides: TGTGCCAGCGGTCTGAGTCTAAGGCAGTACTTC.

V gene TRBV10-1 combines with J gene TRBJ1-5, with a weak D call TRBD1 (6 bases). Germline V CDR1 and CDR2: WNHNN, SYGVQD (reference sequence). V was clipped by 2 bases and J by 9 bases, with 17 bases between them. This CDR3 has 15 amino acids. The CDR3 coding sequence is TGCGCCAGCAGTGAGCCAGGGGCGGTGGTTTGGCCCCAGCATTTT. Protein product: CASSEPGAVVWPQHF.

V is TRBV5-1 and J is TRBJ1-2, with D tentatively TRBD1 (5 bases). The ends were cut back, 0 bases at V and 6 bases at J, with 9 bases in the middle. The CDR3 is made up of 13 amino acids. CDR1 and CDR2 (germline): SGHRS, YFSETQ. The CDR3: CASSLATVDGYTF. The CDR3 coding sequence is TGCGCCAGCAGCTTGGCGACAGTCGATGGCTACACCTTC.

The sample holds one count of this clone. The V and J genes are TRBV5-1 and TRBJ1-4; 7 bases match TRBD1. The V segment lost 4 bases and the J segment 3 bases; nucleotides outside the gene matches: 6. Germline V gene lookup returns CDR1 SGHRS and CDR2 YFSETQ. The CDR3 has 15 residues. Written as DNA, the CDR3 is TGCGCCAGCAGCGAATTCAGGGGGGCTAATGAAAAACTGTTTTTT. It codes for CASSEFRGANEKLFF. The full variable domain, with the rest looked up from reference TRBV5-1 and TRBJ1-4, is KAGVTQTPRYLIKTRGQQVTLSCSPISGHRSVSWYQQTPGQGLQFLFEYFSETQRNKGNFPGRFSGRQFSNSRSEMNVSTLELGDSALYLCASSEFRGANEKLFFGSGTQLSVL.

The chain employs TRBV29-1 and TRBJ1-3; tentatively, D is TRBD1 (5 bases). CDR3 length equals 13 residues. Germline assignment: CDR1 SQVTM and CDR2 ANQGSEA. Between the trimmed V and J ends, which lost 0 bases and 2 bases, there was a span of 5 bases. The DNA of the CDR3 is TGCAGCGTTGAAGACAGGGCTGGAAACACCATATATTTT. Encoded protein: CSVEDRAGNTIYF.

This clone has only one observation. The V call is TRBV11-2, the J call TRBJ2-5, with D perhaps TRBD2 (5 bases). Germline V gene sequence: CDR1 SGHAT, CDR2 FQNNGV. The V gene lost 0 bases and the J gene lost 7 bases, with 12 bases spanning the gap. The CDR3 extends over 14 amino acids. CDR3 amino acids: CASSLEPEGGTQYF. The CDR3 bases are TGTGCCAGCAGCTTAGAACCCGAAGGAGGGACCCAGTACTTC.

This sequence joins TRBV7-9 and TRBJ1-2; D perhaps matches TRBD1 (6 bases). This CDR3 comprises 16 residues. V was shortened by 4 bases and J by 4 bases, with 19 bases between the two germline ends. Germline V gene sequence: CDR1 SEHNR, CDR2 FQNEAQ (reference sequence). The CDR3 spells CASSSFLRDIFYGYTF. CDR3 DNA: TGTGCCAGCAGCTCCTTCCTCCGGGACATCTTCTATGGCTACACCTTC.

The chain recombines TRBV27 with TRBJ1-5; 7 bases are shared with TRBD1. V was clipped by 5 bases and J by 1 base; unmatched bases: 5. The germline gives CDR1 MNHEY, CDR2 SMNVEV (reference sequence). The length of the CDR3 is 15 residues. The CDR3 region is CASSPQTGSNQPQHF. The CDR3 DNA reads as TGTGCCAGCAGTCCCCAGACAGGGAGCAATCAGCCCCAGCATTTT.

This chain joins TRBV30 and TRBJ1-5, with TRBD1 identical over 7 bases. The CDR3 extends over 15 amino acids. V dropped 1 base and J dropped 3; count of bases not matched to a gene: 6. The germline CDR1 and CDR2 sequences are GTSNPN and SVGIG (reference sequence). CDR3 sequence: CAWSGAGGSNQPQHF. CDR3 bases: TGTGCCTGGAGTGGTGCAGGGGGATCCAATCAGCCCCAGCATTTT.

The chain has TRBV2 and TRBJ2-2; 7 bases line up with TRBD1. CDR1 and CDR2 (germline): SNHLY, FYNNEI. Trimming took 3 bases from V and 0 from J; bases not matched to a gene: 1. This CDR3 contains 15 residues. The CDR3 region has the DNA TGTGCCAGCAGTGATCAGGGGGCGAACACCGGGGAGCTGTTTTTT. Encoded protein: CASSDQGANTGELFF.

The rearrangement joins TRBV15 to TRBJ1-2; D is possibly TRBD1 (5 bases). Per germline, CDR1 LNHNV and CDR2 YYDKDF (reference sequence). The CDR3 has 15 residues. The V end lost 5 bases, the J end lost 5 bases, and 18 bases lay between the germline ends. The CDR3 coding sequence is TGTGCCACCAGCGAAAGGAGCAGGGATCGATATGGCTACACCTTC. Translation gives CATSERSRDRYGYTF.

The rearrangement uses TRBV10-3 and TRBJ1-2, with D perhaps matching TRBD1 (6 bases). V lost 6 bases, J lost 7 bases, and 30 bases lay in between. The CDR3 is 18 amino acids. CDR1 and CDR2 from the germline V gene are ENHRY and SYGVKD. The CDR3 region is CAIRDSRGSNSFVPGYTF. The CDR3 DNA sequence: TGTGCCATCAGGGACAGCAGAGGTTCCAACTCATTCGTTCCTGGCTACACCTTC.